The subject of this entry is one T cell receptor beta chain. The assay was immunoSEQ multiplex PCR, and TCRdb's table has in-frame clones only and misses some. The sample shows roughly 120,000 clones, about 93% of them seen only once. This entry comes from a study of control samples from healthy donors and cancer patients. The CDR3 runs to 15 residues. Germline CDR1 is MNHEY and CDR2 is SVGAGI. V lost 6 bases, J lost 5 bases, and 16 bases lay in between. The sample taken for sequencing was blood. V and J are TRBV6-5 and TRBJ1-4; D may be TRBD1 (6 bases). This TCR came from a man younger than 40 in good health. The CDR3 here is CASSDRWQGNEKLFF. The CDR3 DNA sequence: TGTGCCAGCAGCGATCGATGGCAGGGGAATGAAAAACTGTTTTTT.